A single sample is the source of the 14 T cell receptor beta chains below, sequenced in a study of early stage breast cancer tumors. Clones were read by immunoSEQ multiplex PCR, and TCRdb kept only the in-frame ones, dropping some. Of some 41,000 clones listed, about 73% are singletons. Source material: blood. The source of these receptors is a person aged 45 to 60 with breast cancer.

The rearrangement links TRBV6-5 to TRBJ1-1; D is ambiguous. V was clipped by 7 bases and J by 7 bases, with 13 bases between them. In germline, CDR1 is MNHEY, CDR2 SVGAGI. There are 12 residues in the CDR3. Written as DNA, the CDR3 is TGTGCCAGCACCTCGAAGCGGGGTGAAGCTTTCTTT. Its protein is CASTSKRGEAFF.

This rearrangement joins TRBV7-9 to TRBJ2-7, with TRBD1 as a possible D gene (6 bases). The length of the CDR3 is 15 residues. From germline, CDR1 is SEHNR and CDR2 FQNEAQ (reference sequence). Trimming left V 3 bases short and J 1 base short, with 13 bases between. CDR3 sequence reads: CASSFGVGASYEQYF. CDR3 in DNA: TGTGCCAGCAGCTTTGGCGTGGGGGCTTCCTACGAGCAGTACTTC.

Here the CDR3 DNA reads TGTGCCAGCAGCTCGACGCTAGCGGAAACCTACAATGAGCAGTTCTTC. This translates into CASSSTLAETYNEQFF. The rearrangement links TRBV11-2 to TRBJ2-1; TRBD2 matches 7 bases. This CDR3 is built from 16 residues. The J segment lost 2 bases and the V segment lost 4 bases, leaving 8 bases of the junction unmatched. Germline assignment: CDR1 SGHAT and CDR2 FQNNGV.

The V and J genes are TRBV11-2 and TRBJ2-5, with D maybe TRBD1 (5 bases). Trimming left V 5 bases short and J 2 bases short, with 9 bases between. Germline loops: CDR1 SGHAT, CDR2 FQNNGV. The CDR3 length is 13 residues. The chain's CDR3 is CASSPRQQETQYF. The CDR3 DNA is TGTGCCAGCAGCCCTAGACAGCAAGAGACCCAGTACTTC.

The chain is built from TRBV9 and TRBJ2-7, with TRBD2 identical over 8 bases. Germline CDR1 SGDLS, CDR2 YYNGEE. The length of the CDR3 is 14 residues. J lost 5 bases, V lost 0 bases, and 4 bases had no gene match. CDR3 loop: CASSVGSGSDEQYF. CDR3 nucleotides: TGTGCCAGCAGCGTAGGGAGCGGGAGCGACGAGCAGTACTTC.

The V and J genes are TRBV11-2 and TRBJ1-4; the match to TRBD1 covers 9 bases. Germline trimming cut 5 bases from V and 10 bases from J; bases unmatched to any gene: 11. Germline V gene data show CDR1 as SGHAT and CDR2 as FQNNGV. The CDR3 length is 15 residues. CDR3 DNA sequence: TGTGCCAGCAGCCGGGACAGGGCATCGATGGCAAAACTGTTTTTT. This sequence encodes CASSRDRASMAKLFF.

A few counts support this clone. The CDR3 region is CASRRTVNTEAFF. The CDR3 bases are TGTGCCAGCAGACGGACAGTGAACACTGAAGCTTTCTTT. The V and J genes are TRBV2 and TRBJ1-1, with a possible D match to TRBD1 (6 bases). CDR1 SNHLY and CDR2 FYNNEI come from the germline V gene. Deletions cut 6 bases from V and 0 bases from J, with 8 bases between. The CDR3 is 13 residues long.

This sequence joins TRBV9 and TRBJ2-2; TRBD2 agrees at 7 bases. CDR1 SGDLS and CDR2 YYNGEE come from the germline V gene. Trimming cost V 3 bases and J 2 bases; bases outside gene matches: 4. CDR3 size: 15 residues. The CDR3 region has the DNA TGTGCCAGCAGCGCCGGGACTACAAACACCGGGGAGCTGTTTTTT. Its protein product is CASSAGTTNTGELFF.

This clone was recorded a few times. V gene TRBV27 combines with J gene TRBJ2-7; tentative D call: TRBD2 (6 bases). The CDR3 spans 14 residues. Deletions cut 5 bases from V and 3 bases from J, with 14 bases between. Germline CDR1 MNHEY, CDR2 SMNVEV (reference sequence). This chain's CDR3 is CASSARDSLYEQYF. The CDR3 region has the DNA TGTGCCAGCAGTGCACGGGACTCCCTCTACGAGCAGTACTTC.

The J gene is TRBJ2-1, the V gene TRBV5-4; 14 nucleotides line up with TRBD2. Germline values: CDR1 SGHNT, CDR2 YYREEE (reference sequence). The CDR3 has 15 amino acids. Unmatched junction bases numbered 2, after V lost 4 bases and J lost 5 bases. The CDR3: CASSPGLAGDNEQFF. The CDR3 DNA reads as TGTGCCAGCAGCCCGGGACTAGCGGGAGACAATGAGCAGTTCTTC.

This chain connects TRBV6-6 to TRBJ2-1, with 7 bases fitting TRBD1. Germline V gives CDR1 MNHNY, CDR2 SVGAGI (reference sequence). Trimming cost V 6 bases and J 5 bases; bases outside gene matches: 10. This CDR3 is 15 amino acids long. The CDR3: CASRLGQLTNNEQFF. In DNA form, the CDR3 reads TGTGCCAGCAGATTGGGACAGTTAACCAACAATGAGCAGTTCTTC.

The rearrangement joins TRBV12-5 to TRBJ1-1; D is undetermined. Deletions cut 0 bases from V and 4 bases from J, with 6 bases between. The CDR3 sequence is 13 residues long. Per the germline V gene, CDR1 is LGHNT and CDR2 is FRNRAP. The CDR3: CASGLVFGTEAFF. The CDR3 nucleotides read TGTGCTAGTGGTTTGGTATTCGGCACTGAAGCTTTCTTT.

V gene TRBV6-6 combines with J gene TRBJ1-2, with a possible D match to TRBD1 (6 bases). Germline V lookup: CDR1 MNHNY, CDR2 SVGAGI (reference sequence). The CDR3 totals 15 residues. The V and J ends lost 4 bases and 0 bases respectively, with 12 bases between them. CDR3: CASSSDRQSNYGYTF. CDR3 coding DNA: TGTGCCAGCAGTTCTGACAGGCAATCTAACTATGGCTACACCTTC.

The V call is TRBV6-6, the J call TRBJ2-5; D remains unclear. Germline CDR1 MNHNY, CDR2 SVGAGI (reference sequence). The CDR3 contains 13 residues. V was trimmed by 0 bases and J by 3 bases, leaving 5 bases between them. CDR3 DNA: TGTGCCAGCAGTTACTCGGCAGAAGAGACCCAGTACTTC. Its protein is CASSYSAEETQYF.